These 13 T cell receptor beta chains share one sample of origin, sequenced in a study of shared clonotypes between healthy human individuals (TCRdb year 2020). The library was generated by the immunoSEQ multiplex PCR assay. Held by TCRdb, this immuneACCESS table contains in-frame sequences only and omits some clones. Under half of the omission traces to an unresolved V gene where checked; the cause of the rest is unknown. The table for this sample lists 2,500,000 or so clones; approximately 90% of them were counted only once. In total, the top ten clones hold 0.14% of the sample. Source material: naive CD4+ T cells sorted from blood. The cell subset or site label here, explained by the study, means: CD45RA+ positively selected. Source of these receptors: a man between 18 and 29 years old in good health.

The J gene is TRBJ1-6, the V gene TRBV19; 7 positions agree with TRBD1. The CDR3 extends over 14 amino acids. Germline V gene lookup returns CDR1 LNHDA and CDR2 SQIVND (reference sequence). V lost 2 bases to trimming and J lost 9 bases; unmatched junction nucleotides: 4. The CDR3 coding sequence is TGTGCCAGTAGTATACAGACAGGGAGTTCACCCCTCCACTTT. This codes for CASSIQTGSSPLHF.

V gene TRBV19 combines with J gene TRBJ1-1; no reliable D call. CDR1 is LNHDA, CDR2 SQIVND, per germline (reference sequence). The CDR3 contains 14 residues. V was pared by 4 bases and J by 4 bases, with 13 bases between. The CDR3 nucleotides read TGTGCCAGTAGTACCTACGGGCTGGGCACTGAAGCTTTCTTT. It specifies CASSTYGLGTEAFF.

The CDR3 bases are TGCAGCGTTGGCCACCCAGGGGGTACTAGCACAGATACGCAGTATTTT. Translated: CSVGHPGGTSTDTQYF. The chain employs TRBV29-1 and TRBJ2-3; 7 bases match TRBD1. V trimming: 4 bases; J trimming: 0 bases; junction bases outside the gene matches: 10. Germline CDR1 SQVTM, CDR2 ANQGSEA. This CDR3 has 16 amino acids.

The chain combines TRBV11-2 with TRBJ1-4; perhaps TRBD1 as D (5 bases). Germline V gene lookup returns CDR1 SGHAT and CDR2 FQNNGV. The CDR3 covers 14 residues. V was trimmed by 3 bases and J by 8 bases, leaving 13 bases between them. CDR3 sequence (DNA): TGTGCCAGCAGCTTTGAGGGGCGAAAGGAAAAACTGTTTTTT. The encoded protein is CASSFEGRKEKLFF.

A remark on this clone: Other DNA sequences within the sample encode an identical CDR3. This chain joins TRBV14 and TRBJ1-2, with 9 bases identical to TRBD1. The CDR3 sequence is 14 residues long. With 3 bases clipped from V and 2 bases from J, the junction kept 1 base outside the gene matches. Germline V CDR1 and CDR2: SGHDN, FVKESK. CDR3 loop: CASSQGQGNYGYTF. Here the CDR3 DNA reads TGTGCCAGCAGCCAGGGACAGGGAAACTATGGCTACACCTTC.

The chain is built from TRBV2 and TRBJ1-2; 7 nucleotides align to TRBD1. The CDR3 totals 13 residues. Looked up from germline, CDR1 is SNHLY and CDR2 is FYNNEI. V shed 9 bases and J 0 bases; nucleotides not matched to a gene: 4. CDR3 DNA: TGTGCCAGTGGGACAGTTACTAACTATGGCTACACCTTC. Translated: CASGTVTNYGYTF.

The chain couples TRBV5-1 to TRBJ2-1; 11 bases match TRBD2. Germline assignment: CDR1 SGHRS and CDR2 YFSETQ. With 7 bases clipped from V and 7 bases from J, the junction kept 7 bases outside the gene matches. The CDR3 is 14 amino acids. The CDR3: CASGSGGAGNEQFF. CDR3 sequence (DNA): TGCGCCAGCGGTAGCGGGGGGGCGGGTAATGAGCAGTTCTTC.

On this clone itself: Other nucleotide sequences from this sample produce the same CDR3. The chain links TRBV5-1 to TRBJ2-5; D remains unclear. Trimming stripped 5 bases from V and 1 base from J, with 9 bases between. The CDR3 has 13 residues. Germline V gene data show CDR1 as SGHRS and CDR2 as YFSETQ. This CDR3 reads CASSAGLQETQYF. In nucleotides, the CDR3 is TGCGCCAGCAGTGCAGGCCTCCAAGAGACCCAGTACTTC.

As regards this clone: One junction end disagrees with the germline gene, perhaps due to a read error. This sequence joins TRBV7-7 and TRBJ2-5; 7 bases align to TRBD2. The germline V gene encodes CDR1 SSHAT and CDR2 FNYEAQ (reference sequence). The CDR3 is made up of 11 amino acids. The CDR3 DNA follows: TGTGCTAGCAGCTCTAGCGGTCCCCAGTACTTC. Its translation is CASSSSGPQYF.

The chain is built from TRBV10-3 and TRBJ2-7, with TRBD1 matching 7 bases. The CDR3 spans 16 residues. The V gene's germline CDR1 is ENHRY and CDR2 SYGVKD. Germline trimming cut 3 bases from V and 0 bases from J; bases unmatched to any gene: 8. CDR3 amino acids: CAISEFGTVNSYEQYF. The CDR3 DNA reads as TGTGCCATCAGTGAATTCGGGACAGTTAACTCCTACGAGCAGTACTTC.

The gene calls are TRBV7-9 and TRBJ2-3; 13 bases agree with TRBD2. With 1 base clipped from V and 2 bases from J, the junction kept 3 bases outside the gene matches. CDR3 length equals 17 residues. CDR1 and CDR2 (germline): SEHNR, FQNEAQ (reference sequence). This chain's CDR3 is CASSLGLAGGTTDTQYF. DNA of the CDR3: TGTGCCAGCAGCTTAGGACTAGCGGGAGGAACCACAGATACGCAGTATTTT.

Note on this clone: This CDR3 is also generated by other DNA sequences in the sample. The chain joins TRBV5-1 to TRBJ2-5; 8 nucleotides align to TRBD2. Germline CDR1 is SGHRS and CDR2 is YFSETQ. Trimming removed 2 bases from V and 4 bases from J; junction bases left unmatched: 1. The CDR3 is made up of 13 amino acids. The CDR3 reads CASSFRGGETQYF. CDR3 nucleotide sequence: TGCGCCAGCAGCTTCCGGGGGGGAGAGACCCAGTACTTC.

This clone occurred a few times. CDR3 sequence reads: CATSKPDRDGYTF. The CDR3 nucleotides read TGTGCCACCAGCAAGCCCGACAGGGATGGCTACACCTTC. The chain couples TRBV15 to TRBJ1-2; 7 bases line up with TRBD1. Germline V gene sequence: CDR1 LNHNV, CDR2 YYDKDF (reference sequence). The junction had 5 bases not matched to a gene; V was cut back by 4 bases and J by 6 bases. This CDR3 region has 13 residues.